These T cell receptor beta chains were read from a single sample in a study of CD8 T cells in Susac syndrome. In TCRdb, the immunoSEQ multiplex PCR reads were re-called with MiXCR into one record per CDR3 protein. Counted here are about 180,000 distinct CDR3 sequences, approximately 94% occurring once; the ten biggest clones make up more than 0.09%. Sample: CD4+ T cells from PBMCs. The origin of the receptors is a human donor with multiple sclerosis. Each CDR3 is given with its conserved first and last residue. D genes are given only for firm matches. Clone size, where shown, is once, few, many, or a class for clones that have expanded.

TGCAGCGTTGTACGGCCCGCCACGAAGGTCTTTGGCTACACCTTC CSVVRPATKVFGYTF TRBV29-1 NA TRBJ1-2 NA
TGTGCCAGCAGTGAAAATCTGGGATTAGGCACTGAAGCTTTCTTT CASSENLGLGTEAFF TRBV25-1 NA TRBJ1-1 NA
TGTGCCAGTAGTACCAGGGGGGCGGTCTACGAGCAGTACTTC CASSTRGAVYEQYF TRBV19 NA TRBJ2-7 NA
TGCGCCAGCAGCCACCCAGGCAGCTCCTATAATTCACCCCTCCACTTT CASSHPGSSYNSPLHF TRBV4-1 NA TRBJ1-6 NA
TGTGCCAGCAGCAAGGACAGGAGTTTCTATGGCTACACCTTC CASSKDRSFYGYTF TRBV12-3/TRBV12-4 NA TRBJ1-2 TRBD1
TGCAGCGTTCCGAGCAGAACGCTTCTCTACAATGAGCAGTTCTTC CSVPSRTLLYNEQFF TRBV29-1 once TRBJ2-1 NA
TGTGCCAGCACCCCAGGAACGGTGCAAGAGACCCAGTACTTC CASTPGTVQETQYF TRBV7-2 NA TRBJ2-5 NA
TGCAGTGCTAGGATGGGGGGGGGACGCACAGATACGCAGTATTTT CSARMGGGRTDTQYF TRBV20-1 NA TRBJ2-3 TRBD2
TGCAGTGCTAGAGGAGGGGAGGCCTATAATTCACCCCTCCACTTT CSARGGEAYNSPLHF TRBV20-1 NA TRBJ1-6 NA
TGTGCCAGCAGCTACGGACTAGCGGGGTCTACCGGGGAGCTGTTTTTT CASSYGLAGSTGELFF TRBV7-9 NA TRBJ2-2 TRBD2
TGCAGCGTTGCCAACACCTACGAGCAGTACTTC CSVANTYEQYF TRBV29-1 NA TRBJ2-7 NA
TGTGCCAGCAGCCCCCCTTGGGGCGGCTACACCTTC CASSPPWGGYTF TRBV28 NA TRBJ1-2 NA
TGCAGCGTCGAGTGGGGGACCGGGGAGCTGTTTTTT CSVEWGTGELFF TRBV29-1 NA TRBJ2-2 NA
TGCAGCGTTTCGTTGGGTGCCTACGAGCAGTACTTC CSVSLGAYEQYF TRBV29-1 NA TRBJ2-7 NA
TGTGCCAGCAGCCCCGGCCGGGGCCAGAATCAGCCCCAGCATTTT CASSPGRGQNQPQHF TRBV3-1 NA TRBJ1-5 NA